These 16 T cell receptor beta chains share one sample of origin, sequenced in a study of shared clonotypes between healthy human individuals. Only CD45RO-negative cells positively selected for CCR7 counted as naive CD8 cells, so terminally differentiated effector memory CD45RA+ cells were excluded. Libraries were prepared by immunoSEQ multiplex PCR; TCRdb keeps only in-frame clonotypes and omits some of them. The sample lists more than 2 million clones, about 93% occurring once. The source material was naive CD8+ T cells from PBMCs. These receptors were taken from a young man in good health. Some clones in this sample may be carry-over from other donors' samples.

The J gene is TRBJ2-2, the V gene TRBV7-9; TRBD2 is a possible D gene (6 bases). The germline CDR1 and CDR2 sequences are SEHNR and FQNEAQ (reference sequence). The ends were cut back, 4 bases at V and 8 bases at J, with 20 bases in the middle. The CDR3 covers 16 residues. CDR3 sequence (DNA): TGTGCCAGCAGCTCTAGGCCGGACTACCCAAGGGGGGAGCTGTTTTTT. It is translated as CASSSRPDYPRGELFF.

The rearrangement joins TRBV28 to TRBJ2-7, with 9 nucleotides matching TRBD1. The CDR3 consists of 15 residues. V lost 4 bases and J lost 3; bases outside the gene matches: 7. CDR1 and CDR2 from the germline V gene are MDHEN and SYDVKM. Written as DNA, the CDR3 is TGTGCCAGCAGTTACGACAAGACAGGGGGCTACGAGCAGTACTTC. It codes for CASSYDKTGGYEQYF.

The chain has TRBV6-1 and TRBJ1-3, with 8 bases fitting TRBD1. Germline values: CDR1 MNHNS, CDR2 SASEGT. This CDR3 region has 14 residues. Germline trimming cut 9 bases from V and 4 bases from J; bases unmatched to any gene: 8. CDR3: CASSTGAWGNTIYF. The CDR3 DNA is TGTGCCAGTTCGACAGGGGCGTGGGGAAACACCATATATTTT.

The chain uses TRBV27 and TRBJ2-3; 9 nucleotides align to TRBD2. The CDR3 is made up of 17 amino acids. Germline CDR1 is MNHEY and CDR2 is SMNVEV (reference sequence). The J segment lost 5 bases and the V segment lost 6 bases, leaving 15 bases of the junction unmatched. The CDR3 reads CASSTTLLAGNLDTQYF. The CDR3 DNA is TGTGCCAGCAGCACTACCCTTCTAGCGGGAAACCTAGATACGCAGTATTTT.

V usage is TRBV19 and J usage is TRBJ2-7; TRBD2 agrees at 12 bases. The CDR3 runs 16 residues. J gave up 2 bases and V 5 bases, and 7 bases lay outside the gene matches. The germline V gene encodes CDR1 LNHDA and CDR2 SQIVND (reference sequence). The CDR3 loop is CASSPGLAGLTYEQYF. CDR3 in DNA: TGTGCCAGTAGTCCGGGACTAGCGGGCCTAACCTACGAGCAGTACTTC. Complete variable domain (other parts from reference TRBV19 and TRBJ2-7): DGGITQSPKYLFRKEGQNVTLSCEQNLNHDAMYWYRQDPGQGLRLIYYSQIVNDFQKGDIAEGYSVSREKKESFPLTVTSAQKNPTAFYLCASSPGLAGLTYEQYFGPGTRLTVT.

The CDR3 sequence: CASSLGDSPNTEAFF. The CDR3 DNA follows: TGTGCCAGCAGCTTGGGGGACAGTCCGAACACTGAAGCTTTCTTT. J is TRBJ1-1 and V is TRBV5-6; 7 nucleotides agree with TRBD1. The CDR3 length is 15 residues. After removal of 0 bases from V and 1 base from J, the junction contained 3 bases not matched to a gene. Germline assignment: CDR1 SGHDT and CDR2 YYEEEE.

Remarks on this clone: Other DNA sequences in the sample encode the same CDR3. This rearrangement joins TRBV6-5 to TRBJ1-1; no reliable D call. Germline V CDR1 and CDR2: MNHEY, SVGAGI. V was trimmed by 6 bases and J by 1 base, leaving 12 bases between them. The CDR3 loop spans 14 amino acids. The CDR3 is CASSPAGWNTEAFF. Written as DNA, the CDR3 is TGTGCCAGCAGCCCCGCGGGTTGGAACACTGAAGCTTTCTTT.

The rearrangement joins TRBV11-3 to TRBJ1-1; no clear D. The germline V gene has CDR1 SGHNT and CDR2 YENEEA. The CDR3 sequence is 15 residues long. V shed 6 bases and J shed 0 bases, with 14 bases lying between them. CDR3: CASRRRGNMNTEAFF. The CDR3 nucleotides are TGTGCCAGCAGACGTCGAGGGAACATGAACACTGAAGCTTTCTTT.

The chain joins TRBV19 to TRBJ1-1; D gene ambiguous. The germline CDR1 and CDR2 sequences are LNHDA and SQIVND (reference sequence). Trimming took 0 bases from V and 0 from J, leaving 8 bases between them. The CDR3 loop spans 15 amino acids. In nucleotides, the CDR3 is TGTGCCAGTAGTATAGACAGGATCCTGAACACTGAAGCTTTCTTT. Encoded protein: CASSIDRILNTEAFF.

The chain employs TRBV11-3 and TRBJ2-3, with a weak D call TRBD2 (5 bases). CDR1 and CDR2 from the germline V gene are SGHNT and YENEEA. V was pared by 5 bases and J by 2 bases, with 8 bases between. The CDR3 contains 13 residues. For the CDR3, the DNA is TGTGCCAGCAGCGTCGGGGTCACAGATACGCAGTATTTT. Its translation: CASSVGVTDTQYF.

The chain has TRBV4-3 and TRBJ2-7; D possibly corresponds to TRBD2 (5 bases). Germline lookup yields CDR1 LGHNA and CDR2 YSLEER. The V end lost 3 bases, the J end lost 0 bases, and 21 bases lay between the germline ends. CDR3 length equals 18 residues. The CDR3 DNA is TGCGCCAGCAGCCAGGATAGAATCGCGGGCTCACTCTCCTACGAGCAGTACTTC. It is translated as CASSQDRIAGSLSYEQYF.

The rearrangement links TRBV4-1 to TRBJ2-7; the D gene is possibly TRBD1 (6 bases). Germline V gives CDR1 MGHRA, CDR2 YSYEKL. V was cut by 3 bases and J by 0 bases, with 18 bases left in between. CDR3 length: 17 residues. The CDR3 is CASSHLTGPKVSYEQYF. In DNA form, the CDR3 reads TGCGCCAGCAGCCACCTGACAGGACCAAAAGTCTCCTACGAGCAGTACTTC.

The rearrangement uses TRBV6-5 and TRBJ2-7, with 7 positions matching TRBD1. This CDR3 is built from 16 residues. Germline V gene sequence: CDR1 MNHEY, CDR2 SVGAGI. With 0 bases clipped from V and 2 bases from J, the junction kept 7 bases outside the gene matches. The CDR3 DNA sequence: TGTGCCAGCAGTTACTCAAGAACAGGGGTACCCTACGAGCAGTACTTC. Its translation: CASSYSRTGVPYEQYF.

The CDR3 DNA reads as TGTGCCACCAGTAGACCCCGGGACAAACCTCAAGGGGCTATAGCCAAAAACATTCAGTACTTC. Residues: CATSRPRDKPQGAIAKNIQYF. This chain joins TRBV15 and TRBJ2-4; D perhaps matches TRBD1 (6 bases). CDR1 LNHNV and CDR2 YYDKDF come from the germline V gene (reference sequence). V lost 6 bases, J lost 0 bases, and 30 bases lay in between. The CDR3 extends over 21 amino acids.

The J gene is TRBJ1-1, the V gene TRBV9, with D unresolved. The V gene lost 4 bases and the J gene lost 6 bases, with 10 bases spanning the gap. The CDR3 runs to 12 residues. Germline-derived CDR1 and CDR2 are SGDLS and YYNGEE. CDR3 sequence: CASSPPGPEAFF. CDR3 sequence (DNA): TGTGCCAGCAGCCCCCCCGGTCCTGAAGCTTTCTTT.

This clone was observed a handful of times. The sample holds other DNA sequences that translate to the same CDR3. The CDR3 sequence: CASSVDRGNYGYTF. CDR3 sequence (DNA): TGTGCCAGCAGCGTGGACAGGGGGAACTATGGCTACACCTTC. V and J are TRBV9 and TRBJ1-2, with 10 bases fitting TRBD1. The CDR3 is 14 residues long. V shed 2 bases and J 2 bases; nucleotides not matched to a gene: 0. Per germline, CDR1 SGDLS and CDR2 YYNGEE.